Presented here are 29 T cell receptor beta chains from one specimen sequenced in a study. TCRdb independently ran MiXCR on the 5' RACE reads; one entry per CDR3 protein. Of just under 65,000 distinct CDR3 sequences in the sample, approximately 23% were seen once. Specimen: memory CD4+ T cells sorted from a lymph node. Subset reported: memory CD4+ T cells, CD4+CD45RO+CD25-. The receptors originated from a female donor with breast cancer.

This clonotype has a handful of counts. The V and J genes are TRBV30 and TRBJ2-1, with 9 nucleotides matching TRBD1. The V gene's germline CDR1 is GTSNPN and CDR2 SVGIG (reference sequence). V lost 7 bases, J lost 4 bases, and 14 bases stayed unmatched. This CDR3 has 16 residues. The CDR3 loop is CASDRPGQGIYNEQFF. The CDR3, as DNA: TGTGCCTCAGATAGGCCGGGACAGGGTATTTACAATGAGCAGTTCTTC.

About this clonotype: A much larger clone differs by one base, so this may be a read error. The CDR3 sequence is CSASLITGDQCF. For the CDR3, the DNA is TGCAGTGCTAGCTTAATTACGGGTGATCAGTGCTTC. This sequence joins TRBV20-1 and TRBJ2-1; D is undetermined. Germline V lookup: CDR1 DFQATT, CDR2 SNEGSKA (reference sequence). The length of the CDR3 is 12 residues.

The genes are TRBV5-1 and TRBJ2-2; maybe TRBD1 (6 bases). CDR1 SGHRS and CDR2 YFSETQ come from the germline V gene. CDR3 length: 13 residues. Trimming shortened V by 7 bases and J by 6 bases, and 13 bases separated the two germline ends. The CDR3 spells CASAGVDAGELFF. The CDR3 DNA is TGCGCCAGCGCAGGGGTTGACGCCGGGGAGCTGTTTTTT.

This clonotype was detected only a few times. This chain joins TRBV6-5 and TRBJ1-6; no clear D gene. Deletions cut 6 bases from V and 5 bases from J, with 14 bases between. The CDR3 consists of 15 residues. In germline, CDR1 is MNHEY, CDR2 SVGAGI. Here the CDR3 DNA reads TGTGCCAGCAGAACCTGGACGGATGATAATTCACCCCTCCACTTT. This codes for CASRTWTDDNSPLHF.

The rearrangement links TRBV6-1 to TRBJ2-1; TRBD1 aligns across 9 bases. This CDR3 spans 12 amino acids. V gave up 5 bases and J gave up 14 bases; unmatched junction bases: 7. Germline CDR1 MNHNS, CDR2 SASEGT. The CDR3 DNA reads TGTGCCAGCAGTCCAACAGGGGGCAGAGAGTTCTTC. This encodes CASSPTGGREFF.

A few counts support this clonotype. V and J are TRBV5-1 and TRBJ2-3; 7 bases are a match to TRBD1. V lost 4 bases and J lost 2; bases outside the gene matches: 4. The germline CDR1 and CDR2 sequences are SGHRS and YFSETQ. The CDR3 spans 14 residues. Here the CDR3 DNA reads TGCGCCAGCAGCGACGACAGGGACACAGATACGCAGTATTTT. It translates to CASSDDRDTDTQYF.

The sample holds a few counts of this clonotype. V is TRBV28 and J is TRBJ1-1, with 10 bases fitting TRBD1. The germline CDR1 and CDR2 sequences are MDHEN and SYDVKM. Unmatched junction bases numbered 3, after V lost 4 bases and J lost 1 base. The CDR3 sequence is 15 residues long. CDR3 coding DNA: TGTGCCAGCAGTTCCCGGACAGGGGGGAACACTGAAGCTTTCTTT. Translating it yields CASSSRTGGNTEAFF.

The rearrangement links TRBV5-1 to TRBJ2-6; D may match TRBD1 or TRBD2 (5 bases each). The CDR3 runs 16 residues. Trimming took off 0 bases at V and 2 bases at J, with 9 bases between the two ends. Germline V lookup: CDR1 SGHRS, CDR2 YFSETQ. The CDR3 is CASSLGQGAGANVLTF. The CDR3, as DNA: TGCGCCAGCAGCTTGGGTCAGGGAGCTGGGGCCAACGTCCTGACTTTC.

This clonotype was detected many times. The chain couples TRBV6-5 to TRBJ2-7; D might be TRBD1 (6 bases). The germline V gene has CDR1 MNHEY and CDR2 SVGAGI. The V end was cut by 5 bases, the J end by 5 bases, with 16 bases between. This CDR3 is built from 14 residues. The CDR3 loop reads CASSNPGRGHEQYF. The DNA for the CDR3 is TGTGCCAGCAGTAACCCCGGCAGGGGTCACGAGCAGTACTTC.

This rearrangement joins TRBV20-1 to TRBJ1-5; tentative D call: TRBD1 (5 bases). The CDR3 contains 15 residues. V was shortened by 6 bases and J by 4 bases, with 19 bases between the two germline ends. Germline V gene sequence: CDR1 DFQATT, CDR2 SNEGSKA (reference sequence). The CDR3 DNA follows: TGCAGTGCACTCGGGGCCCCGAGGGGTAATCAGCCCCAGCATTTT. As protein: CSALGAPRGNQPQHF.

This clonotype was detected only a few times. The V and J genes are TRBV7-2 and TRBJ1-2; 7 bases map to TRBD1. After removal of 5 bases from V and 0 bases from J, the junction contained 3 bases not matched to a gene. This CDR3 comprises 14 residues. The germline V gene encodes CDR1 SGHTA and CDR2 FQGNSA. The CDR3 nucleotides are TGTGCCAGCAGCATACAGGGGTCTAACTATGGCTACACCTTC. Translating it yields CASSIQGSNYGYTF.

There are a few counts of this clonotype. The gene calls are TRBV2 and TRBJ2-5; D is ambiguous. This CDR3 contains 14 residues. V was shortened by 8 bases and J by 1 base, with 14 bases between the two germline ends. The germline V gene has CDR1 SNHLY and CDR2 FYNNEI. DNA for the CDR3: TGTGCCAGCGCGATGGGGATGGGCCAAGAGACCCAGTACTTC. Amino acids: CASAMGMGQETQYF.

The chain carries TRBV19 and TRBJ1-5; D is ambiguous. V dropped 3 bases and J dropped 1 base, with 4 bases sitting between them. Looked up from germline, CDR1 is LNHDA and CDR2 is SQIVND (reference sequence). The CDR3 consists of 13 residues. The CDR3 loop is CASSMGSNQPQHF. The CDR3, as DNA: TGTGCCAGTAGTATGGGGAGCAATCAGCCCCAGCATTTT.

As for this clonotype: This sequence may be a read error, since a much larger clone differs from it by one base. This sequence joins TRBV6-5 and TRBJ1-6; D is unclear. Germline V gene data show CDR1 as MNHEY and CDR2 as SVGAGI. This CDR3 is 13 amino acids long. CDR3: CASSYSGKSPLPF. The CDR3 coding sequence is TGTGCCAGCAGTTACTCCGGAAAGTCACCCCTCCCCTTT.

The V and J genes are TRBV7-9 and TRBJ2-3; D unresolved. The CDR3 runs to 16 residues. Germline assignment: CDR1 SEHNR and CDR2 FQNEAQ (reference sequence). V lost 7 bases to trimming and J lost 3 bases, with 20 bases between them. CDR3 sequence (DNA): TGTGCCAGCAACCTCGGTACCGGGTCTATGACAGATACGCAGTATTTT. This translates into CASNLGTGSMTDTQYF.

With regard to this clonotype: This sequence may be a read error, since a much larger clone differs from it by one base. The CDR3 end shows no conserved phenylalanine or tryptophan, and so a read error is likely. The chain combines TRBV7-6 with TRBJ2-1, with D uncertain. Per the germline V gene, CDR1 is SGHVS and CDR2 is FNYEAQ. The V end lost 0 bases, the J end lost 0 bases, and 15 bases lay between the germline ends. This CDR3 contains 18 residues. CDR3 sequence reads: CASSLAPRLLLSYNEQFS. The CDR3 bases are TGTGCCAGCAGCTTAGCGCCCCGACTCCTTCTCTCCTACAATGAGCAGTTCTCC.

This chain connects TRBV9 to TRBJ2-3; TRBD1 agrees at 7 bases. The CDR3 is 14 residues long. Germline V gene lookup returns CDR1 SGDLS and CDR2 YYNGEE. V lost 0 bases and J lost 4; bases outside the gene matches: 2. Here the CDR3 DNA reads TGTGCCAGCAGCGTAGGACAGGGTGCAGATACGCAGTATTTT. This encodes CASSVGQGADTQYF.

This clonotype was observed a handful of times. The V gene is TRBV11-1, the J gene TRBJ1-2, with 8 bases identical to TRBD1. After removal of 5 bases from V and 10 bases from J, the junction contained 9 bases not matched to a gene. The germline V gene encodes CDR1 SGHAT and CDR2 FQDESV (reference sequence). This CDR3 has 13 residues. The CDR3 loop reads CASSTQQGADYTF. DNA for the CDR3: TGTGCCAGCAGCACCCAGCAGGGGGCCGACTACACCTTC.

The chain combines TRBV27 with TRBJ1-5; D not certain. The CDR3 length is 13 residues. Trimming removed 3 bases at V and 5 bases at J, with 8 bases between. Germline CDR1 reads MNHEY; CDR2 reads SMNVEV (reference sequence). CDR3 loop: CASSLEPYQPQHF. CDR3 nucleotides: TGTGCCAGCAGTTTGGAACCCTATCAGCCCCAGCATTTT.

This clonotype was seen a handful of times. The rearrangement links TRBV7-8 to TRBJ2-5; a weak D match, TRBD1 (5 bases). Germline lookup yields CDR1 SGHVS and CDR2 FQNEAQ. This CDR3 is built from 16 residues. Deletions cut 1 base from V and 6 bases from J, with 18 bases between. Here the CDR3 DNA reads TGTGCCAGCAGCTTAGAGGGGCGGTTAATGACGAAGACCCAGTACTTC. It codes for CASSLEGRLMTKTQYF.

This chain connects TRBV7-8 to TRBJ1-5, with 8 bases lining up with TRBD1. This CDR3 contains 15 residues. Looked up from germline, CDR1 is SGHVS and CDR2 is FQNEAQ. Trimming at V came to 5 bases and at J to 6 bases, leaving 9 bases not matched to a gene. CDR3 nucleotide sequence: TGTGCCAGCAGCACGGGCAGGGGGCGCGGTCAGCCCCAGCATTTT. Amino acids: CASSTGRGRGQPQHF. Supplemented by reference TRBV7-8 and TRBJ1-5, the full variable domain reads GAGVSQSPRYKVAKRGQDVALRCDPISGHVSLFWYQQALGQGPEFLTYFQNEAQLDKSGLPSDRFFAERPEGSVSTLKIQRTQQEDSAVYLCASSTGRGRGQPQHFGDGTRLSIL.

The CDR3 reads CASSIMTSSDEQFF. The CDR3 bases are TGTGCCAGTAGTATTATGACTAGTAGCGATGAGCAGTTCTTC. The gene calls are TRBV19 and TRBJ2-1; weak D call: TRBD2 (6 bases). The CDR3 totals 14 residues. The germline CDR1 and CDR2 sequences are LNHDA and SQIVND (reference sequence). V gave up 3 bases and J gave up 8 bases, with 14 bases separating them.

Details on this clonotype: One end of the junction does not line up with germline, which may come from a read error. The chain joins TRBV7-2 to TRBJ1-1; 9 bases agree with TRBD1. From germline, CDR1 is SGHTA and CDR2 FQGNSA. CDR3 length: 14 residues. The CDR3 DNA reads TGTGCCAGCAGCTCTAACAGGGGGCGGACTGAAGCTTGCTTT. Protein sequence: CASSSNRGRTEACF.

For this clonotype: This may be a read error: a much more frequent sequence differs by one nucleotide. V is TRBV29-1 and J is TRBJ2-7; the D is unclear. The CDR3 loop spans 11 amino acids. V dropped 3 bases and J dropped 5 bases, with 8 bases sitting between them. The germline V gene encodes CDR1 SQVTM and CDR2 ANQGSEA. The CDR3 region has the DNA TGCAGCGTTGATACCAGCGACGAGCAGTACTTC. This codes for CSVDTSDEQYF.

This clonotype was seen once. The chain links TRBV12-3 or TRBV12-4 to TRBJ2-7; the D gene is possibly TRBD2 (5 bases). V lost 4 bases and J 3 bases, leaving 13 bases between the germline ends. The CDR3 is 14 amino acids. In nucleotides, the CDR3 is TGTGCCAGCAGTTCCCGGGGAGTCAACTACGAGCAGTACTTC. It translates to CASSSRGVNYEQYF.

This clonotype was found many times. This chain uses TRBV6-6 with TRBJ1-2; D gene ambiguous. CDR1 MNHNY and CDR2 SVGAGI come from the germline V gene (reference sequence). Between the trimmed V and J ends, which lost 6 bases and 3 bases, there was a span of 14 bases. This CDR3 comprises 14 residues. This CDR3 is CASSTLSDHYGYTF. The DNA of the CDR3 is TGTGCCAGCAGCACACTTTCCGACCACTATGGCTACACCTTC.

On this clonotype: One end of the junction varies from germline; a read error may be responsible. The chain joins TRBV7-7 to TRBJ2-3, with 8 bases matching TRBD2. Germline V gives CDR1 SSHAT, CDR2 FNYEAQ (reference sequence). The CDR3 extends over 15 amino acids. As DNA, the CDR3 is TGTGCTAGCAGCTCCTTAGCGGGACCCACAGATACGCAGTATTTT. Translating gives CASSSLAGPTDTQYF.

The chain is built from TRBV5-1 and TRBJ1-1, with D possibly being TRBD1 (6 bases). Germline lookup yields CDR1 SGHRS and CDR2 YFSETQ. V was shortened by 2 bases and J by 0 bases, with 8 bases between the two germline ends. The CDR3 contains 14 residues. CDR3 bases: TGCGCCAGCAGCTTCGGGACACTGAACACTGAAGCTTTCTTT. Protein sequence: CASSFGTLNTEAFF.

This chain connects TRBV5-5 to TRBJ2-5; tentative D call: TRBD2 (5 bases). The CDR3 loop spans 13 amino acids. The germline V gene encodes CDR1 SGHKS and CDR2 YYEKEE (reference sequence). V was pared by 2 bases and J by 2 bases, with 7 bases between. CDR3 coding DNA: TGTGCCAGCAGCTTTCCGGGACAAGAGACCCAGTACTTC. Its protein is CASSFPGQETQYF.